The 7 T cell receptor beta chains given below trace back to one sample, sequenced in a study of T cells in Graves' hyperthyroidism and ophthalmopathy. Researchers took RNA transcripts and amplified the TCR beta CDR3 regions from them. The TCR CDR3 was amplified in a first-round RT-PCR using the HTBI primer set. MiXCR, run by TCRdb on the multiplex PCR reads, gives a single entry per CDR3 protein. The repertoire consists of 490,000 or so distinct CDR3 sequences, with about 16% occurring once and the leading ten covering around 28%. Sequenced sample: blood. Receptor source: a woman younger than 45 with Graves' ophthalmopathy.

The chain uses TRBV4-1 and TRBJ2-7; a weak D match, TRBD1 (6 bases). CDR1 and CDR2 from the germline V gene are MGHRA and YSYEKL. The ends were cut back, 1 base at V and 6 bases at J, with 13 bases in the middle. CDR3 length: 14 residues. The CDR3 loop reads CASSQAWQGFEQYF. The CDR3 DNA follows: TGCGCCAGCAGCCAAGCGTGGCAGGGGTTCGAGCAGTACTTC.

The J gene is TRBJ2-1, the V gene TRBV20-1; 9 positions agree with TRBD2. Germline V gives CDR1 DFQATT, CDR2 SNEGSKA (reference sequence). V was pared by 6 bases and J by 5 bases, with 11 bases of the junction left unmatched. The CDR3 has 15 residues. The CDR3 DNA reads TGCAGTGCGGCCCTACTAGCGGGTGCTGACAATGAGCAGTTCTTC. This sequence encodes CSAALLAGADNEQFF.

This clonotype was detected many times. The chain employs TRBV13 and TRBJ2-7; 7 bases line up with TRBD1. Trimming took 3 bases from V and 2 from J; bases not matched to a gene: 4. Germline CDR1 is PRHDT and CDR2 is FYEKMQ (reference sequence). The length of the CDR3 is 14 residues. Here the CDR3 reads CASSLKGATYEQYF. CDR3 coding DNA: TGTGCCAGCAGCTTGAAGGGGGCAACCTACGAGCAGTACTTC.

This clonotype occurred many times. An end of the junction differs from the germline gene, which may be a read error. J is TRBJ1-1 and V is TRBV10-3, with 7 bases matching TRBD1. This CDR3 is 14 amino acids long. Germline V CDR1 and CDR2: ENHRY, SYGVKD. The CDR3 spells CAISDPRQGPDAFF. The CDR3 nucleotides read TGTGCCATCAGTGACCCCCGACAGGGCCCTGACGCTTTCTTT.

This clonotype was seen ten or more times. The chain is built from TRBV7-2 and TRBJ2-1; possibly TRBD2 for D (5 bases). The ends were cut back, 5 bases at V and 5 bases at J, with 13 bases in the middle. Germline assignment: CDR1 SGHTA and CDR2 FQGNSA. The CDR3 has 14 residues. This chain's CDR3 is CASSLGPGNNEQFF. CDR3 bases: TGTGCCAGCAGCCTCGGGCCCGGGAACAATGAGCAGTTCTTC.

This rearrangement joins TRBV7-8 to TRBJ2-7; D not resolved. V was shortened by 2 bases and J by 2 bases, with 10 bases between the two germline ends. This CDR3 has 14 residues. From germline, CDR1 is SGHVS and CDR2 FQNEAQ. CDR3 bases: TGTGCCAGCAGCTTAACGGACGTTACCTACGAGCAGTACTTC. The encoded protein is CASSLTDVTYEQYF.

This clonotype has at least ten counts. The rearrangement links TRBV7-2 to TRBJ2-1; D call uncertain. The V end lost 5 bases, the J end lost 0 bases, and 17 bases lay between the germline ends. The CDR3 is 17 amino acids. Germline loops: CDR1 SGHTA, CDR2 FQGNSA. CDR3 residues: CASSPIFGSSSYNEQFF. The CDR3 DNA reads as TGTGCCAGCAGCCCCATCTTCGGCAGTAGCTCCTACAATGAGCAGTTCTTC. The entire variable domain, with the rest obtained from reference TRBV7-2 and TRBJ2-1, is as follows: GAGVSQSPSNKVTEKGKDVELRCDPISGHTALYWYRQSLGQGLEFLIYFQGNSAPDKSGLPSDRFSAERTGGSVSTLTIQRTQQEDSAVYLCASSPIFGSSSYNEQFFGPGTRLTVL.